The sequence of this T cell receptor beta chain was determined in a study of T cell repertoires in cytomegalovirus infection. Per germline, CDR1 MNHNS and CDR2 SASEGT. V lost 6 bases and J lost 0, with 12 bases in between. The CDR3 length is 15 residues. Findings and caveats of the study: The cumulative frequency of public TCR beta families identified carriers of CMV plus the relevant HLA. Dominant in the ex vivo response were TCR beta clonotypes restricted by HLA-C and specific for CMV.

About this clonotype itself: As yet, its antigen is unknown.

TCRdb used MiXCR to reprocess the reads, holding one entry per CDR3 protein. The sample records approximately 500,000 distinct CDR3 sequences, less than 30% being singletons. The material sequenced was PBMCs. The chain combines TRBV6-1 with TRBJ2-1; D is uncertain. This receptor was taken from a human donor in good health (CMV status not recorded). Some clones in this sample may be carry-over from other donors' samples. CDR3 nucleotide sequence: TGTGCCAGCAGACAACATAAGAGCTCCTACAATGAGCAGTTCTTC. This translates into CASRQHKSSYNEQFF.